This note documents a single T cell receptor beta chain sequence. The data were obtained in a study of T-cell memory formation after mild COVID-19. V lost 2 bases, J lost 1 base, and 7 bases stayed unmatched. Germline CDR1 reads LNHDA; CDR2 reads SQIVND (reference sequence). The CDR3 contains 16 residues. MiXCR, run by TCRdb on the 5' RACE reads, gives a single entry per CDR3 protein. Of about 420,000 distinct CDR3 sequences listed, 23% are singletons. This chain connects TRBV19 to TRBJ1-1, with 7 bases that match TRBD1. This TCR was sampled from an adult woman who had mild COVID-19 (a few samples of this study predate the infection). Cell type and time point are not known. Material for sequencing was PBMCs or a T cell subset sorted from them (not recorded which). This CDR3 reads CASSIRTGVPNTEAFF. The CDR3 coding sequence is TGTGCCAGTAGTATACGGACAGGAGTACCGAACACTGAAGCTTTCTTT.